The 28 T cell receptor beta chains below all came from one sample that was sequenced in a study of T cell responses to AZD1222 COVID-19 vaccine. Clones were read by immunoSEQ multiplex PCR, and TCRdb kept only the in-frame ones, dropping some. Here the sample spans approximately 150,000 clones, 92% being singletons. Sequenced material: peripheral blood, taken on day 0 of MenACWY control vaccination. All receptors derive from an adult in good health.

The V gene is TRBV7-9, the J gene TRBJ1-2; D unresolved. Deletions cut 8 bases from V and 8 bases from J, with 15 bases between. The germline gives CDR1 SEHNR, CDR2 FQNEAQ (reference sequence). CDR3 length: 12 residues. The CDR3 sequence is CASEGRTAGYTF. Here the CDR3 DNA reads TGTGCCAGCGAAGGCCGGACGGCGGGCTACACCTTC.

The chain recombines TRBV19 with TRBJ2-7; D not resolved. Germline CDR1 and CDR2: LNHDA and SQIVND (reference sequence). The length of the CDR3 is 14 residues. V gave up 3 bases and J gave up 6 bases, with 15 bases separating them. The CDR3: CASSIGQELPEQYF. For the CDR3, the DNA is TGTGCCAGTAGTATCGGGCAGGAGCTTCCCGAGCAGTACTTC.

The CDR3 DNA reads TGTGCCAGCAGTCTCGAGGGTAGCGGGAGAGGCTTAGAGACCCAGTACTTC. It encodes CASSLEGSGRGLETQYF. The chain recombines TRBV6-2 or TRBV6-3 with TRBJ2-5; 9 bases line up with TRBD2. Looked up from germline, CDR1 is MNHEY and CDR2 is SVGEGT. The V and J ends lost 5 bases and 4 bases, in that order; junction bases with no gene match: 14. CDR3 size: 17 residues.

This clone was seen just once. The chain couples TRBV7-2 to TRBJ2-7, with 8 bases aligning to TRBD2. The CDR3 consists of 16 residues. V was pared by 0 bases and J by 0 bases, with 4 bases of the junction left unmatched. Germline CDR1 and CDR2: SGHTA and FQGNSA. DNA for the CDR3: TGTGCCAGCAGCTTAGCGCGGCGGGGGGTCTCCTACGAGCAGTACTTC. It specifies CASSLARRGVSYEQYF.

This chain connects TRBV7-8 to TRBJ1-5; TRBD1 aligns across 8 bases. CDR1 is SGHVS and CDR2 is FQNEAQ in the germline V gene. The CDR3 has 19 amino acids. Unmatched junction bases numbered 19, after V lost 5 bases and J lost 4 bases. The CDR3 sequence is CASSPPRVGPGQANQPQHF. CDR3 coding DNA: TGTGCCAGCAGCCCACCGCGGGTTGGTCCGGGACAGGCGAATCAGCCCCAGCATTTT.

J is TRBJ2-7 and V is TRBV20-1; no clear D gene. V lost 3 bases, J lost 1 base, and 10 bases lay in between. CDR1 DFQATT and CDR2 SNEGSKA come from the germline V gene (reference sequence). The CDR3 consists of 13 residues. The CDR3 region is CSASRAESYEQYF. The DNA of the CDR3 is TGCAGTGCTAGTAGGGCAGAATCCTACGAGCAGTACTTC.

The chain recombines TRBV28 with TRBJ1-1, with D hard to call. This CDR3 has 15 residues. Germline CDR1 MDHEN, CDR2 SYDVKM. V was cut by 1 base and J by 0 bases, with 9 bases left in between. CDR3 sequence (DNA): TGTGCCAGCAGTTTATACACCGAGGTGAACACTGAAGCTTTCTTT. Amino acids: CASSLYTEVNTEAFF.

The rearrangement links TRBV2 to TRBJ2-2; 11 bases are shared with TRBD2. Germline values: CDR1 SNHLY, CDR2 FYNNEI. Trimming took 4 bases from V and 1 from J; bases not matched to a gene: 2. The CDR3 is made up of 16 amino acids. CDR3 region: CASSALAGGNTGELFF. The CDR3 DNA sequence: TGTGCCAGCAGTGCCCTAGCGGGAGGGAACACCGGGGAGCTGTTTTTT.

The J gene is TRBJ1-1, the V gene TRBV5-1; a possible D gene is TRBD1 (6 bases). The V and J ends lost 4 bases and 2 bases respectively, with 21 bases between them. Germline CDR1 SGHRS, CDR2 YFSETQ. This CDR3 contains 17 residues. CDR3 coding DNA: TGCGCCAGCAGCCTGGACCCGACGGGGGCCGGTAACACTGAAGCTTTCTTT. This translates into CASSLDPTGAGNTEAFF.

The genes are TRBV19 and TRBJ2-6; D remains ambiguous. This CDR3 comprises 16 residues. Trimming shortened V by 7 bases and J by 1 base, and 14 bases separated the two germline ends. Germline CDR1 reads LNHDA; CDR2 reads SQIVND (reference sequence). CDR3 nucleotides: TGTGCCAGTATGGACCACTCGCCTTCTGGGGCCAACGTCCTGACTTTC. Protein product: CASMDHSPSGANVLTF.

The chain couples TRBV10-3 to TRBJ2-1, with 7 bases identical to TRBD2. The CDR3 has 14 residues. Losses at the gene ends were 11 bases for V and 0 bases for J; bases not matched to a gene: 7. CDR1 and CDR2 from the germline V gene are ENHRY and SYGVKD. This CDR3 is CAAAGGSSYNEQFF. CDR3 nucleotide sequence: TGTGCCGCTGCGGGCGGGAGCTCCTACAATGAGCAGTTCTTC.

The V and J genes are TRBV2 and TRBJ2-3, with D perhaps TRBD2 (5 bases). The CDR3 has 16 amino acids. V was cut by 5 bases and J by 1 base, with 16 bases left in between. Germline CDR1 and CDR2: SNHLY and FYNNEI. For the CDR3, the DNA is TGTGCCAGCAGTCCTCGGACTTCATGGGGCACAGATACGCAGTATTTT. Its protein is CASSPRTSWGTDTQYF.

The rearrangement links TRBV19 to TRBJ1-3; D is unclear. Germline V lookup: CDR1 LNHDA, CDR2 SQIVND (reference sequence). The CDR3 contains 16 residues. Trimming took 6 bases from V and 0 from J, leaving 15 bases between them. CDR3 sequence: CASRDSGFFSGNTIYF. Written as DNA, the CDR3 is TGTGCCAGTAGAGACTCTGGGTTTTTCTCTGGAAACACCATATATTTT.

This chain joins TRBV5-5 and TRBJ2-3, with TRBD2 identical over 7 bases. J gave up 2 bases and V 7 bases, and 7 bases lay outside the gene matches. The CDR3 has 14 amino acids. The germline gives CDR1 SGHKS, CDR2 YYEKEE (reference sequence). CDR3 residues: CASRRESYTDTQYF. The CDR3 DNA reads as TGTGCCAGCCGGCGGGAGAGCTACACAGATACGCAGTATTTT.

The CDR3 region has the DNA TGCGCCAGCAGCAACCCGTCCACTCAGGGCGACACTGAAGCTTTCTTT. Translation gives CASSNPSTQGDTEAFF. The V call is TRBV5-1, the J call TRBJ1-1; D may be TRBD1 (5 bases). This CDR3 has 16 amino acids. Germline V gene data show CDR1 as SGHRS and CDR2 as YFSETQ. V lost 4 bases and J lost 3, with 19 bases in between.

This sequence joins TRBV3-1 (or the pseudogene TRBV3-2) and TRBJ2-5; D remains unclear. The CDR3 runs 12 residues. The germline V gene has CDR1 LGHDT and CDR2 YNNKEL (reference sequence). The V gene lost 4 bases and the J gene lost 5 bases, with 8 bases spanning the gap. For the CDR3, the DNA is TGTGCCAGCAGCCGAGGTTCCGAGACCCAGTACTTC. Its translation: CASSRGSETQYF.

This chain links TRBV6-2 or TRBV6-3 with TRBJ1-1; 7 positions agree with TRBD1. With 1 base clipped from V and 3 bases from J, the junction kept 2 bases outside the gene matches. The CDR3 length is 14 residues. In germline, CDR1 is MNHEY, CDR2 SVGEGT. DNA of the CDR3: TGTGCCAGCAGTTACTGGGACAGTGACACTGAAGCTTTCTTT. It translates to CASSYWDSDTEAFF.

The rearrangement links TRBV5-6 to TRBJ2-5; D may be TRBD1 (6 bases). Germline V CDR1 and CDR2: SGHDT, YYEEEE. Trimming shortened V by 3 bases and J by 7 bases, and 19 bases separated the two germline ends. The CDR3 covers 15 residues. CDR3 protein: CASSSRDISGVTQYF. Here the CDR3 DNA reads TGTGCCAGCAGCTCCCGGGACATCTCGGGCGTGACCCAGTACTTC. The entire variable domain, with the rest obtained from reference TRBV5-6 and TRBJ2-5, is as follows: DAGVTQSPTHLIKTRGQQVTLRCSPKSGHDTVSWYQQALGQGPQFIFQYYEEEERQRGNFPDRFSGHQFPNYSSELNVNALLLGDSALYLCASSSRDISGVTQYFGPGTRLLVL.

The chain links TRBV7-2 to TRBJ2-7; 7 nucleotides match TRBD2. Germline trimming cut 7 bases from V and 0 bases from J; bases unmatched to any gene: 9. The CDR3 loop spans 15 amino acids. The V gene's germline CDR1 is SGHTA and CDR2 FQGNSA. CDR3 in DNA: TGTGCCAGCAAGATATCTAGCGGCAGCTCCTACGAGCAGTACTTC. This gives the protein CASKISSGSSYEQYF.

The chain couples TRBV15 to TRBJ1-2; no reliable D call. There are 13 residues in the CDR3. CDR1 LNHNV and CDR2 YYDKDF come from the germline V gene (reference sequence). V was clipped by 5 bases and J by 1 base, with 8 bases between them. The CDR3: CATSATGNYGYTF. In nucleotides, the CDR3 is TGTGCCACCAGCGCCACGGGTAACTATGGCTACACCTTC.

The V and J genes are TRBV7-9 and TRBJ1-3, with D unresolved. V was cut by 2 bases and J by 0 bases, with 8 bases left in between. Germline V CDR1 and CDR2: SEHNR, FQNEAQ (reference sequence). This CDR3 spans 15 amino acids. CDR3 region: CASSLRPSSGNTIYF. DNA of the CDR3: TGTGCCAGCAGCTTAAGGCCCAGCTCTGGAAACACCATATATTTT.

The rearrangement uses TRBV3-1 (or the pseudogene TRBV3-2) and TRBJ2-7, with unresolved D. Trimming removed 0 bases at V and 3 bases at J, with 6 bases between. Germline V CDR1 and CDR2: LGHDT, YNNKEL (reference sequence). The CDR3 is made up of 13 amino acids. The CDR3 here is CASSQDGHYEQYF. The CDR3 region has the DNA TGTGCCAGCAGCCAAGATGGCCACTACGAGCAGTACTTC.

The V call is TRBV13, the J call TRBJ2-1; no firm D call. The CDR3 consists of 16 residues. The ends were cut back, 0 bases at V and 0 bases at J, with 9 bases in the middle. Germline-derived CDR1 and CDR2 are PRHDT and FYEKMQ (reference sequence). CDR3 bases: TGTGCCAGCAGCTTAGGATGGACCAACTCCTACAATGAGCAGTTCTTC. Protein product: CASSLGWTNSYNEQFF.

The chain is built from TRBV24-1 and TRBJ1-1; no clear D gene. The CDR3 loop spans 13 amino acids. Germline V lookup: CDR1 KGHDR, CDR2 SFDVKD. Trimming pared 1 base from V and 1 base from J, leaving 3 bases between. The CDR3 loop reads CATSDFTNTEAFF. The CDR3 DNA is TGTGCCACCAGTGATTTTACGAACACTGAAGCTTTCTTT.

The V gene is TRBV6-2 or TRBV6-3, the J gene TRBJ2-2; tentative D call: TRBD2 (6 bases). CDR1 MNHEY and CDR2 SVGEGT come from the germline V gene. The CDR3 sequence is 17 residues long. V was shortened by 4 bases and J by 0 bases, with 15 bases between the two germline ends. CDR3 region: CASSLGMAGSNTGELFF. Written as DNA, the CDR3 is TGTGCCAGCAGTTTGGGAATGGCGGGGTCGAACACCGGGGAGCTGTTTTTT.

The chain couples TRBV5-4 to TRBJ2-2, with 8 bases identical to TRBD2. The CDR3 runs 16 residues. J gave up 2 bases and V 2 bases, and 5 bases lay outside the gene matches. Per the germline V gene, CDR1 is SGHNT and CDR2 is YYREEE (reference sequence). The CDR3 here is CASSFGLAGNTGELFF. The CDR3 region has the DNA TGTGCCAGCAGCTTCGGTCTAGCGGGTAACACCGGGGAGCTGTTTTTT. Full variable domain (remainder filled in from reference TRBV5-4 and TRBJ2-2): ETGVTQSPTHLIKTRGQQVTLRCSSQSGHNTVSWYQQALGQGPQFIFQYYREEENGRGNFPPRFSGLQFPNYSSELNVNALELDDSALYLCASSFGLAGNTGELFFGEGSRLTVL.

The chain joins TRBV28 to TRBJ2-2, with D perhaps assigned TRBD1 or TRBD2 (6 bases each). This CDR3 region has 14 residues. V lost 10 bases and J lost 5, with 17 bases in between. Germline values: CDR1 MDHEN, CDR2 SYDVKM. CDR3 region: CANTGAGLTGELFF. The CDR3 DNA reads TGTGCCAACACGGGGGCGGGATTAACCGGGGAGCTGTTTTTT.

The chain links TRBV7-2 to TRBJ2-1; 8 bases fit TRBD2. This CDR3 region has 15 residues. With V trimmed by 2 bases and J by 12 bases, 12 bases remained unmatched. Germline loops: CDR1 SGHTA, CDR2 FQGNSA. CDR3 DNA sequence: TGTGCCAGCAGCTTAAAGGCAGCGGGAGAAGGCGTGCAGTTCTTC. Translating it yields CASSLKAAGEGVQFF.